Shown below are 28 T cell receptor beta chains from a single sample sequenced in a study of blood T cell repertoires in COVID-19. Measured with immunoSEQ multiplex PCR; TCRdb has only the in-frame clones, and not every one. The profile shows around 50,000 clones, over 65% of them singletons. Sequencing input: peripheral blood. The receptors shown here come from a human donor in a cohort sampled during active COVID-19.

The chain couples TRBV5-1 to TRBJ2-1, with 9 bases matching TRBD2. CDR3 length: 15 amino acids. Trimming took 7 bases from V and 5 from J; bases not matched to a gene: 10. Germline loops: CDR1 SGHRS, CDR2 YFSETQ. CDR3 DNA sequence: TGCGCCAGCTATGATGGACTAGCGCGGCACAATGAGCAGTTCTTC. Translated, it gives CASYDGLARHNEQFF.

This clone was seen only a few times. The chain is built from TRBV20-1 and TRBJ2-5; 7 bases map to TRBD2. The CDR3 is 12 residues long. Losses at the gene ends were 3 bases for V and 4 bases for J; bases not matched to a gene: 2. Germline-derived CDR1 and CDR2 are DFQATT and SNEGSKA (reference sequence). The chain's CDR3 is CSASREGETQYF. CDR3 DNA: TGCAGTGCTAGTAGGGAGGGAGAGACCCAGTACTTC.

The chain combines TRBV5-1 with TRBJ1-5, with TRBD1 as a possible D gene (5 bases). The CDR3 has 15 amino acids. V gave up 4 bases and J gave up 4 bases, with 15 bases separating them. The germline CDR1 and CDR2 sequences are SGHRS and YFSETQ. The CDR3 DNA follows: TGCGCCAGCAGCCTGGGGGGGGAAACGAATCAGCCCCAGCATTTT. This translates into CASSLGGETNQPQHF.

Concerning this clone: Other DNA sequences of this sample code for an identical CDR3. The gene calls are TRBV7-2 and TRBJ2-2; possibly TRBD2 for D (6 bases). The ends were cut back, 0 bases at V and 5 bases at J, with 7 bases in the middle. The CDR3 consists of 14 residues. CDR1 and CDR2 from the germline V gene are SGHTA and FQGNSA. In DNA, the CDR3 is TGTGCCAGCAGCTTAGCGCGGGGTACCGGGGAGCTGTTTTTT. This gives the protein CASSLARGTGELFF.

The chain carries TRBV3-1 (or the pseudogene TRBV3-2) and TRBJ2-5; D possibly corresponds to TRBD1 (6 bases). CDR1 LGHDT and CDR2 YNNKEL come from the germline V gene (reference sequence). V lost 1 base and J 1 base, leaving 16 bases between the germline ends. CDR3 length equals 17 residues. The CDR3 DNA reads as TGTGCCAGCAGCCAAGTCTCGCGTAGGGACATCCAAGAGACCCAGTACTTC. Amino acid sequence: CASSQVSRRDIQETQYF.

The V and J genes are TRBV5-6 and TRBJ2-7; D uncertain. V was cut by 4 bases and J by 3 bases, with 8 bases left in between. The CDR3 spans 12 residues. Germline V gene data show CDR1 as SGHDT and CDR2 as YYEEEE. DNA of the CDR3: TGTGCCAGCAGCGCCGACATCTACGAGCAGTACTTC. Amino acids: CASSADIYEQYF. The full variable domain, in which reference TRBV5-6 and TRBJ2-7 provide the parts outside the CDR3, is DAGVTQSPTHLIKTRGQQVTLRCSPKSGHDTVSWYQQALGQGPQFIFQYYEEEERQRGNFPDRFSGHQFPNYSSELNVNALLLGDSALYLCASSADIYEQYFGPGTRLTVT.

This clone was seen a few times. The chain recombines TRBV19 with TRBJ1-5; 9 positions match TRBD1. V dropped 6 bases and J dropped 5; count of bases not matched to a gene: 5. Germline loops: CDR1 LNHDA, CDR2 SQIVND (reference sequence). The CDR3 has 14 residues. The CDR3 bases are TGTGCCAGTAGCAGACAGGGGGATGATCAGCCCCAGCATTTT. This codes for CASSRQGDDQPQHF. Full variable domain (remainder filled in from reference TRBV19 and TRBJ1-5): DGGITQSPKYLFRKEGQNVTLSCEQNLNHDAMYWYRQDPGQGLRLIYYSQIVNDFQKGDIAEGYSVSREKKESFPLTVTSAQKNPTAFYLCASSRQGDDQPQHFGDGTRLSIL.

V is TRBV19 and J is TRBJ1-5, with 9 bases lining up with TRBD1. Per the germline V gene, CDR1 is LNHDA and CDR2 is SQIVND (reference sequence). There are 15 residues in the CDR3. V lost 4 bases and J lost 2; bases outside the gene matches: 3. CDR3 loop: CASSKDRGGNQPQHF. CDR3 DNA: TGTGCCAGTAGTAAGGACAGGGGCGGCAATCAGCCCCAGCATTTT.

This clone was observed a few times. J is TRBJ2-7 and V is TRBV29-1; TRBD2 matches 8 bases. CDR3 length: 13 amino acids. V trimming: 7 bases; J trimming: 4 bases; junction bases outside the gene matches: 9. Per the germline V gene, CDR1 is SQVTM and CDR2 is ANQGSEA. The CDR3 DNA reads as TGCAGCGCCGGCGGGGGGCCCGGTTACGAGCAGTACTTC. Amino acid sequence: CSAGGGPGYEQYF.

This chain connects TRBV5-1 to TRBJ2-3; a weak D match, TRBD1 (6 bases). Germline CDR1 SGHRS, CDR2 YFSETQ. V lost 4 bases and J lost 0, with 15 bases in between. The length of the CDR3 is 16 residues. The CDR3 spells CASSPLGTQSTDTQYF. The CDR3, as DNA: TGCGCCAGCAGCCCTCTGGGGACACAGAGCACAGATACGCAGTATTTT.

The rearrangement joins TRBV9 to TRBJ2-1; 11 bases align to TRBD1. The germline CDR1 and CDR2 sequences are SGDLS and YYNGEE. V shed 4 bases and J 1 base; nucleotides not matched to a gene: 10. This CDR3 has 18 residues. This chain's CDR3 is CASSFSRTGGVSYNEQFF. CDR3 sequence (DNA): TGTGCCAGCAGCTTCTCCCGGACAGGGGGCGTATCCTACAATGAGCAGTTCTTC.

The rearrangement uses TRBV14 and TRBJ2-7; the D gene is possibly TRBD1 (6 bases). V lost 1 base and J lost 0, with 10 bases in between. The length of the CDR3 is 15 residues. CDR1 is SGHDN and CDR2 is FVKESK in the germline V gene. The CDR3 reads CASSQAGQLSYEQYF. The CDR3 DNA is TGTGCCAGCAGCCAAGCAGGACAGCTCTCCTACGAGCAGTACTTC.

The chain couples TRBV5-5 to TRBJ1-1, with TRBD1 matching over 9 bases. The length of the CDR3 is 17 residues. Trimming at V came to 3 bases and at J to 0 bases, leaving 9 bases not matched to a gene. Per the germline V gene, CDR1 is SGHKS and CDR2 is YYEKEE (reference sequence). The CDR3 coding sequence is TGTGCCAGCAGCTCAGACAGGGGGGTAGGGATGAACACTGAAGCTTTCTTT. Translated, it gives CASSSDRGVGMNTEAFF.

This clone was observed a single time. CDR3 loop: CASRPQGSGKNIQYF. The CDR3 bases are TGTGCCAGCAGGCCACAGGGGTCGGGCAAAAACATTCAGTACTTC. The chain recombines TRBV11-2 with TRBJ2-4; TRBD1 agrees at 7 bases. This CDR3 is built from 15 residues. V was pared by 6 bases and J by 3 bases, with 8 bases of the junction left unmatched. Germline assignment: CDR1 SGHAT and CDR2 FQNNGV.

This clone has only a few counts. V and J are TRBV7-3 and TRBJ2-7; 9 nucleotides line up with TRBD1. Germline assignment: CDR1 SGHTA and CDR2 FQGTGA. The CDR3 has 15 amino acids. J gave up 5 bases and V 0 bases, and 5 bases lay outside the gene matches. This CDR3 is CASSLTGQGGHEQYF. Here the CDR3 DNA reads TGTGCCAGCAGCTTAACGGGACAGGGTGGACACGAGCAGTACTTC.

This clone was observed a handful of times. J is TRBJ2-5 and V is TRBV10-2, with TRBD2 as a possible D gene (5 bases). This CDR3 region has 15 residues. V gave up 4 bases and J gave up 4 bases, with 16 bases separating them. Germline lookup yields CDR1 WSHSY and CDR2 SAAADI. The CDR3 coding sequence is TGCGCCAGCAGTGCCCTGCCTAGCCGGGGAGAGACCCAGTACTTC. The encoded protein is CASSALPSRGETQYF.

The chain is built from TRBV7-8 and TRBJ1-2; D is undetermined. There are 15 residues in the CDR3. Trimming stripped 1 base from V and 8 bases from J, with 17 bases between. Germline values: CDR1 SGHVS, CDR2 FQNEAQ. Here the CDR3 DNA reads TGTGCCAGCAGCTTAGTAAGGATAGGGAGGGAAGGCTACACCTTC. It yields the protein CASSLVRIGREGYTF.

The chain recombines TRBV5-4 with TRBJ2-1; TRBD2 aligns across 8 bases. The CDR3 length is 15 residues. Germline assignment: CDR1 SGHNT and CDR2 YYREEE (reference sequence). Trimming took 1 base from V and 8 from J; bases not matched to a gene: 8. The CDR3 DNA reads TGTGCCAGCAGCTTGTCGGGGGGGCGGAGGGATGAGCAGTTCTTC. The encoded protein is CASSLSGGRRDEQFF.

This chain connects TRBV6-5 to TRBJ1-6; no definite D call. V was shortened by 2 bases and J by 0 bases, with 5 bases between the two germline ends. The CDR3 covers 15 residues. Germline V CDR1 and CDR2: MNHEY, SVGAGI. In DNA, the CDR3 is TGTGCCAGCAGTTACGGGAGCTCCTATAATTCACCCCTCCACTTT. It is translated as CASSYGSSYNSPLHF.

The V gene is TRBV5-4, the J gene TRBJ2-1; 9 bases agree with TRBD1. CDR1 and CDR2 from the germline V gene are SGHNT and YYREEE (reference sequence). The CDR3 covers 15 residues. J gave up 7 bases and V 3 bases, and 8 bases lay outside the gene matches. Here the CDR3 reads CASSSPGQGWNEQFF. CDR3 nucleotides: TGTGCCAGCAGCTCGCCGGGACAGGGATGGAATGAGCAGTTCTTC. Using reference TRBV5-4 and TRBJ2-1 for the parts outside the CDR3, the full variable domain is ETGVTQSPTHLIKTRGQQVTLRCSSQSGHNTVSWYQQALGQGPQFIFQYYREEENGRGNFPPRFSGLQFPNYSSELNVNALELDDSALYLCASSSPGQGWNEQFFGPGTRLTVL.

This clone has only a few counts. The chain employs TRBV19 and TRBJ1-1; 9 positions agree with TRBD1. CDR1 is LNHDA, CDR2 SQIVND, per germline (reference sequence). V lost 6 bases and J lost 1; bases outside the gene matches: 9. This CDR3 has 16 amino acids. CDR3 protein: CASRAKQGQGNTEAFF. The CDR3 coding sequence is TGTGCCAGTAGGGCGAAACAGGGACAGGGGAACACTGAAGCTTTCTTT.

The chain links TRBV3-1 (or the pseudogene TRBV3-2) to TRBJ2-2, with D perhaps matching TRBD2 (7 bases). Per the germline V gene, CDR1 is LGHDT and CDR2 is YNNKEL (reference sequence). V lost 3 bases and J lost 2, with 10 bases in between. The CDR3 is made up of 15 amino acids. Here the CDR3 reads CASSHRGANTGELFF. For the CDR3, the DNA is TGTGCCAGCAGCCATCGGGGGGCAAACACCGGGGAGCTGTTTTTT.

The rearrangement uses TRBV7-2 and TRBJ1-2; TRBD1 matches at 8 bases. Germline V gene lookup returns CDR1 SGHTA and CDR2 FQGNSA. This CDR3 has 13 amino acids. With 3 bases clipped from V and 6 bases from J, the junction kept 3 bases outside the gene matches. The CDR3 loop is CASSFQGADGYTF. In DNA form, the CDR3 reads TGTGCCAGCAGCTTCCAGGGGGCGGATGGCTACACCTTC.

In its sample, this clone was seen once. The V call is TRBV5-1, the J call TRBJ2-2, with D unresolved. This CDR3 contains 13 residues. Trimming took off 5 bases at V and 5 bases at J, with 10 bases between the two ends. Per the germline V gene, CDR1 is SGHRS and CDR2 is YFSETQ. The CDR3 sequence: CASSPGLTGELFF. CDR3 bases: TGCGCCAGCAGTCCCGGGTTGACCGGGGAGCTGTTTTTT.

CDR3 DNA sequence: TGTGCCAGCAGCGTAGGGGGCGTCTCTGGAAACACCATATATTTT. Translating gives CASSVGGVSGNTIYF. V usage is TRBV9 and J usage is TRBJ1-3, with TRBD1 as a possible D gene (5 bases). With 0 bases removed from V and 0 bases from J, the gap between germline ends came to 7 bases. The CDR3 totals 15 residues. Germline CDR1 reads SGDLS; CDR2 reads YYNGEE.

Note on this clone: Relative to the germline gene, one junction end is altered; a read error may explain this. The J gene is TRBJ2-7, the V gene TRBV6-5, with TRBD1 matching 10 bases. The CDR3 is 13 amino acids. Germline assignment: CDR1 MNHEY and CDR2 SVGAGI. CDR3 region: CASSYSGTGVSDF. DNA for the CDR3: TGTGCCAGCAGTTACTCCGGGACAGGGGTATCGGACTTC.

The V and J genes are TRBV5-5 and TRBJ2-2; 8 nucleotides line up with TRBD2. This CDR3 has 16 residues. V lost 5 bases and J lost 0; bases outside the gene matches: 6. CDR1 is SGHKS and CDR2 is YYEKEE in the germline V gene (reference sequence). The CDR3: CASSREGGSNTGELFF. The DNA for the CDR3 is TGTGCCAGCAGTCGGGAGGGAGGTTCGAACACCGGGGAGCTGTTTTTT.

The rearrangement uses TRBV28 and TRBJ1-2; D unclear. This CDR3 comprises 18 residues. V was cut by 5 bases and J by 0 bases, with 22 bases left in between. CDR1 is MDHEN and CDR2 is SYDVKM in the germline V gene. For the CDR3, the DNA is TGTGCCAGCAGTCCCTTGGGAGGCAAAGGCCGCTCTAACTATGGCTACACCTTC. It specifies CASSPLGGKGRSNYGYTF.